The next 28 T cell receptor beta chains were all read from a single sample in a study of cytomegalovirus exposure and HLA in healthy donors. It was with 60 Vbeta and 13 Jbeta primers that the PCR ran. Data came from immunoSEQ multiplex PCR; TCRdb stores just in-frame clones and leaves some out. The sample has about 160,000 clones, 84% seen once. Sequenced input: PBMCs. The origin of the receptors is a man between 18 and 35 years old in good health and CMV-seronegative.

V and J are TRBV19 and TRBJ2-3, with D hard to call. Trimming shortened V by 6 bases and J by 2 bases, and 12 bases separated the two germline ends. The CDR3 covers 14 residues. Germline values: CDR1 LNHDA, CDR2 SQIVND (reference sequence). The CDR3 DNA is TGTGCCAGTAGCGAAAGCTTTTCCACAGATACGCAGTATTTT. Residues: CASSESFSTDTQYF.

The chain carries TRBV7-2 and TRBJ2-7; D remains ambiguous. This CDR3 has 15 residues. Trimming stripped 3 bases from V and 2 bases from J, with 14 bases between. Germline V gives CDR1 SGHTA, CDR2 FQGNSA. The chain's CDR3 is CASSFLVAYPYEQYF. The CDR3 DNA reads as TGTGCCAGCAGCTTCCTGGTAGCTTATCCCTACGAGCAGTACTTC.

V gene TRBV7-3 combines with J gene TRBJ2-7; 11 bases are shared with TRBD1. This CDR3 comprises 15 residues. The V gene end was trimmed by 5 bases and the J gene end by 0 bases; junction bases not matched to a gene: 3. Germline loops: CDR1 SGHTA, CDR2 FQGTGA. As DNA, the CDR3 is TGTGCCAGCAGCCGCGGGACAGGGGGCTCCTACGAGCAGTACTTC. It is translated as CASSRGTGGSYEQYF.

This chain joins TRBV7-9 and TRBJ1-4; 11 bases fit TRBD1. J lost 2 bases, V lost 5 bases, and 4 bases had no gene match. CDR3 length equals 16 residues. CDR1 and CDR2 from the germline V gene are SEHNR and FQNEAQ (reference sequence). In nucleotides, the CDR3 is TGTGCCAGCAGCCCGGACAGGGGGCTGACTAATGAAAAACTGTTTTTT. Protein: CASSPDRGLTNEKLFF.

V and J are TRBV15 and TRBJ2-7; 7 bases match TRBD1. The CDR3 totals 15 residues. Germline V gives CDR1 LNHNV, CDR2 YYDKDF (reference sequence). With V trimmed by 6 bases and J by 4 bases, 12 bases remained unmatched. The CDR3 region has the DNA TGTGCCACCAGTGGTACAGCCGGGACAGAGTACGAGCAGTACTTC. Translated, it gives CATSGTAGTEYEQYF.

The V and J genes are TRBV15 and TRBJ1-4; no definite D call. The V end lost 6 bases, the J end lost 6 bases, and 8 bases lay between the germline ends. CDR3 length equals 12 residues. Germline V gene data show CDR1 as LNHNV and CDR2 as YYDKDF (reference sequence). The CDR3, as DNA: TGTGCCACCAGGAGGGAGGATGAAAAACTGTTTTTT. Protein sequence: CATRREDEKLFF. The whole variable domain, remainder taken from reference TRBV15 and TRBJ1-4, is DAMVIQNPRYQVTQFGKPVTLSCSQTLNHNVMYWYQQKSSQAPKLLFHYYDKDFNNEADTPDNFQSRRPNTSFCFLDIRSPGLGDTAMYLCATRREDEKLFFGSGTQLSVL.

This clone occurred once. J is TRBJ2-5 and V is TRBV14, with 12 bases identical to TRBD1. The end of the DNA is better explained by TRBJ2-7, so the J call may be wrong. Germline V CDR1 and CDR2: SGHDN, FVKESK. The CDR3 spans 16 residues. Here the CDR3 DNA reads TGTGCCAGCAGCCACCCGGGACAGGGGGCCTCCTACGAGCAGTACTTC. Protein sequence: CASSHPGQGASYEQYF.

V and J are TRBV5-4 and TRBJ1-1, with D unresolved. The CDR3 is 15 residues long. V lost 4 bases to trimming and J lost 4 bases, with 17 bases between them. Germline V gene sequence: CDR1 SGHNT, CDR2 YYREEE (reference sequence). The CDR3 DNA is TGTGCCAGCAGCCATTTACCGGGTGGGTCCACTGAAGCTTTCTTT. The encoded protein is CASSHLPGGSTEAFF.

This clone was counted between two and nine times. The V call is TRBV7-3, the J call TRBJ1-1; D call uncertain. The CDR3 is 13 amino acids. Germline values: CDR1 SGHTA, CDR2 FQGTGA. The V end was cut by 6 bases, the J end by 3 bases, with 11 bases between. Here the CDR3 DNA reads TGTGCCAGCAGGTGGGCCCCCGACACTGAAGCTTTCTTT. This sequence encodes CASRWAPDTEAFF.

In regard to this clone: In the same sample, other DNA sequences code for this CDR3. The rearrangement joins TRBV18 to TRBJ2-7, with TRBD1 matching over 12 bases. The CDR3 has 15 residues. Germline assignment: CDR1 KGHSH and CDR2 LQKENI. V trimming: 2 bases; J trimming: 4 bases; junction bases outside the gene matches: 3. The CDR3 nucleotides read TGTGCCAGCTCACCAGGGACAGGGGGCCCGTACGAGCAGTACTTC. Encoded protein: CASSPGTGGPYEQYF.

The CDR3 is CASSPSGEYQPQHF. Here the CDR3 DNA reads TGTGCCAGCAGCCCCTCCGGAGAATATCAGCCCCAGCATTTT. The chain is built from TRBV6-5 and TRBJ1-5; D is uncertain. Germline V gene data show CDR1 as MNHEY and CDR2 as SVGAGI. The ends were cut back, 6 bases at V and 5 bases at J, with 14 bases in the middle. The CDR3 extends over 14 amino acids.

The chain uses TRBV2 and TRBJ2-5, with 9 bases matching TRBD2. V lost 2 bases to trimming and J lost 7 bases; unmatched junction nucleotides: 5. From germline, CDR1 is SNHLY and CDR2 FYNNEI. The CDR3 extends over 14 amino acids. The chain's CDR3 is CASSERLAEGTQYF. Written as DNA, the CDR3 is TGTGCCAGCAGTGAAAGACTAGCGGAAGGGACCCAGTACTTC.

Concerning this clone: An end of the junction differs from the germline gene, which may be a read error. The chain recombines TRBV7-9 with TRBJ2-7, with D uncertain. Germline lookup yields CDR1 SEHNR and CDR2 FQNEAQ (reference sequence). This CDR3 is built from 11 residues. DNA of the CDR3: TGTTCCAGCAGCGCACCCGGCGAGCAGTACTTC. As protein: CSSSAPGEQYF. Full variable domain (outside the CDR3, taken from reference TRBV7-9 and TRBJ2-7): DTGVSQNPRHKITKRGQNVTFRCDPISEHNRLYWYRQTLGQGPEFLTYFQNEAQLEKSRLLSDRFSAERPKGSFSTLEIQRTEQGDSAMYLCSSSAPGEQYFGPGTRLTVT.

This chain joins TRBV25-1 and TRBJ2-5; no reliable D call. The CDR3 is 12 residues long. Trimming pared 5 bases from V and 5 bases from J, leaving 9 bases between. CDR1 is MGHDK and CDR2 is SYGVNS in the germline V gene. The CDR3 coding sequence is TGTGCCAGCAGTAAAAATCTCGAGACCCAGTACTTC. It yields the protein CASSKNLETQYF.

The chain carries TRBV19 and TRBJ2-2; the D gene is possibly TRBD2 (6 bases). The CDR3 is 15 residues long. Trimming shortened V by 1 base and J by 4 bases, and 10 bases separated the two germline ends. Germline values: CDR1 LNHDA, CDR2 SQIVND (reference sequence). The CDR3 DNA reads TGTGCCAGTAGTATAGTAGTGGGAGGCACCGGGGAGCTGTTTTTT. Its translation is CASSIVVGGTGELFF.

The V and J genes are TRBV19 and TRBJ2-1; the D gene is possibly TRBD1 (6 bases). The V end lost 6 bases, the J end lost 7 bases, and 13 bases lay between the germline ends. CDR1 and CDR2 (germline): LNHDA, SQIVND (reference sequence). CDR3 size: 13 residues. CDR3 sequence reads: CASRGRGWNEQFF. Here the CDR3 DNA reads TGTGCCAGTAGAGGCAGGGGATGGAATGAGCAGTTCTTC.

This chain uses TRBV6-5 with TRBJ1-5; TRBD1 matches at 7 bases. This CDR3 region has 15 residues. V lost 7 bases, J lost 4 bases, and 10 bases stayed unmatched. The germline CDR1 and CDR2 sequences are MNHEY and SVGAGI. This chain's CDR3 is CASTAGTDGNQPQHF. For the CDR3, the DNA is TGTGCCAGCACCGCCGGGACAGATGGGAATCAGCCCCAGCATTTT.

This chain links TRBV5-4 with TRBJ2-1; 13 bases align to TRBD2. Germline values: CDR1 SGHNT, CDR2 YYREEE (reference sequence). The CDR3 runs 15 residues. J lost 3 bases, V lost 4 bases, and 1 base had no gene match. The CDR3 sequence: CASSRTSGSYNEQFF. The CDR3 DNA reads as TGTGCCAGCAGCCGGACTAGCGGGAGCTACAATGAGCAGTTCTTC.

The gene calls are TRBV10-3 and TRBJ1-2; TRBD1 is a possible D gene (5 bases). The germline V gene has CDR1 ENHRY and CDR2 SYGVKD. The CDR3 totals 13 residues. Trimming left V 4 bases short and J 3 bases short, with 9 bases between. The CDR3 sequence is CAISGVGDYGYTF. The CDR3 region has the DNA TGTGCCATCAGTGGGGTAGGGGACTATGGCTACACCTTC.

CDR3 protein: CASSLGDRASTDTQYF. The CDR3 coding sequence is TGTGCCAGCAGCTTAGGGGACAGGGCTAGCACAGATACGCAGTATTTT. The chain employs TRBV11-3 and TRBJ2-3; 9 bases match TRBD1. The CDR3 length is 16 residues. In germline, CDR1 is SGHNT, CDR2 YENEEA. J gave up 0 bases and V 1 base, and 2 bases lay outside the gene matches.

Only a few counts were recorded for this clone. The CDR3 here is CASSFREGYGYTF. DNA for the CDR3: TGTGCCAGCAGCTTCAGGGAAGGGTATGGCTACACCTTC. J is TRBJ1-2 and V is TRBV7-8, with a tentative D call TRBD1 (5 bases). The CDR3 extends over 13 amino acids. Trimming cost V 3 bases and J 5 bases, with 10 bases left between them. Germline CDR1 SGHVS, CDR2 FQNEAQ.

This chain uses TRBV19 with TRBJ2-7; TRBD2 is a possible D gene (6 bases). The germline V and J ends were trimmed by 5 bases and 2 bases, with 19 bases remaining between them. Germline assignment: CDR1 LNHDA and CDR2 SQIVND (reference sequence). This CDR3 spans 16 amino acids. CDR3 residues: CASSPAGLRDPYEQYF. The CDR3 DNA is TGTGCCAGTAGTCCTGCCGGGTTGCGGGACCCCTACGAGCAGTACTTC. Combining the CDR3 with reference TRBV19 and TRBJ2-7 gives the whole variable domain DGGITQSPKYLFRKEGQNVTLSCEQNLNHDAMYWYRQDPGQGLRLIYYSQIVNDFQKGDIAEGYSVSREKKESFPLTVTSAQKNPTAFYLCASSPAGLRDPYEQYFGPGTRLTVT.

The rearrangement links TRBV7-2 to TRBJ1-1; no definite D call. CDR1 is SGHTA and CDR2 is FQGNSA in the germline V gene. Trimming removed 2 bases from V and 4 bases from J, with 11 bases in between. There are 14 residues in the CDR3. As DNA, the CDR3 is TGTGCCAGCAGCTTACCGGTCGTGCGCACTGAAGCTTTCTTT. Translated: CASSLPVVRTEAFF. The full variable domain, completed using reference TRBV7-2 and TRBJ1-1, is GAGVSQSPSNKVTEKGKDVELRCDPISGHTALYWYRQSLGQGLEFLIYFQGNSAPDKSGLPSDRFSAERTGGSVSTLTIQRTQQEDSAVYLCASSLPVVRTEAFFGQGTRLTVV.

The DNA of the CDR3 is TGTGCCAGCAGCGTAGGAGGGGGAAATCAGCCCCAGCATTTT. It encodes CASSVGGGNQPQHF. This chain joins TRBV9 and TRBJ1-5; D is possibly TRBD1 (6 bases). The CDR3 spans 14 residues. Germline CDR1 SGDLS, CDR2 YYNGEE. Trimming cost V 0 bases and J 4 bases, with 8 bases left between them.

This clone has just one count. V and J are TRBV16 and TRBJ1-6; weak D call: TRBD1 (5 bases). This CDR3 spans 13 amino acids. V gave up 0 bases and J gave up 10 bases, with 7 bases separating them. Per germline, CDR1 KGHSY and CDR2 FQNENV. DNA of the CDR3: TGTGCCAGCAGCCAATCGCGACAGTCACCCCTCCACTTT. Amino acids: CASSQSRQSPLHF. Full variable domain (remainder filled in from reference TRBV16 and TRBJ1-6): GEEVAQTPKHLVRGEGQKAKLYCAPIKGHSYVFWYQQVLKNEFKFLISFQNENVFDETGMPKERFSAKCLPNSPCSLEIQATKLEDSAVYFCASSQSRQSPLHFGNGTRLTVT.

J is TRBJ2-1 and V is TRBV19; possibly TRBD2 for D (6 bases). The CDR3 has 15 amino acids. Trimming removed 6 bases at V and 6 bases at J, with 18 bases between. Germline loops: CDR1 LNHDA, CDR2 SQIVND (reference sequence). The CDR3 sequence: CASRGGGSGANEQFF. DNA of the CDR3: TGTGCCAGTAGGGGGGGAGGCAGCGGCGCCAATGAGCAGTTCTTC. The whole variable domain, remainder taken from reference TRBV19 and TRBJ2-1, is DGGITQSPKYLFRKEGQNVTLSCEQNLNHDAMYWYRQDPGQGLRLIYYSQIVNDFQKGDIAEGYSVSREKKESFPLTVTSAQKNPTAFYLCASRGGGSGANEQFFGPGTRLTVL.

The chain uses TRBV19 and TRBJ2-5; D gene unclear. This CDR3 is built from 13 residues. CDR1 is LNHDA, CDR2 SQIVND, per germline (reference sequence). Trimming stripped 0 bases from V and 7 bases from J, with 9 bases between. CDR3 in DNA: TGTGCCAGTAGTATAGATCCTAATTGGACCCAGTACTTC. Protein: CASSIDPNWTQYF.

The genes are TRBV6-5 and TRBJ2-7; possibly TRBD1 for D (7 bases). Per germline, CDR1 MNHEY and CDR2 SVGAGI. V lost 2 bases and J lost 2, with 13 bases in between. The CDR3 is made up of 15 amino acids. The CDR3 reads CASSYLSGGTYEQYF. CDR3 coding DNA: TGTGCCAGCAGTTACCTGTCAGGGGGGACCTACGAGCAGTACTTC.